The clone carrying this T cell receptor beta chain came up many times. This specimen comes from a study of T cells after yellow fever vaccination. Overall study context: EM, EMRA, CM and Tscm memory subsets were separated by sorting (using CD3, CD45RA, CCR7 and CD95).

TCRdb ran MiXCR on the 5' RACE reads and lists one entry per CDR3 protein. The sample includes about 25,000 distinct CDR3 sequences, around 3.3% of them seen just once. The source of this sequence is a young man who received the YFV17D yellow fever vaccine. Sample: PBMCs, either bulk or a sorted T-cell subset (CD4+, CD8+, memory, or dextramer-sorted; not recorded which), taken roughly seven weeks after the first yellow fever vaccination.

The CDR3 here is CASSLVLGHNEQFF. The CDR3 DNA reads TGTGCCAGCAGCTTAGTCTTAGGGCACAATGAGCAGTTCTTC. The chain recombines TRBV7-2 with TRBJ2-1, with D unclear. This CDR3 contains 14 residues. Germline V CDR1 and CDR2: SGHTA, FQGNSA. Trimming cost V 1 base and J 5 bases, with 9 bases left between them.